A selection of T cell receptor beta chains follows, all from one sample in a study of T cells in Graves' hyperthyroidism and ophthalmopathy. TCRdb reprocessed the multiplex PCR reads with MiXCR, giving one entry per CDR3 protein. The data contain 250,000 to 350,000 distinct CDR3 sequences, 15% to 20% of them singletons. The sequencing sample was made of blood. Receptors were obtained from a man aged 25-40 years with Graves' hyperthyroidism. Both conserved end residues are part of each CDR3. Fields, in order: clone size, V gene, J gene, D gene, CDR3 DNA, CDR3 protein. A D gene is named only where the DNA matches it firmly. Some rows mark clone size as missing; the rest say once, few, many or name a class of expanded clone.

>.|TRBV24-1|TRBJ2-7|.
TGTGCCACCAGTGTGGAGGGGTACGAGCAGTACTTC
CATSVEGYEQYF
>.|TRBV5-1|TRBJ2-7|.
TGCGCCACACAGGGTGGGTACGAGCAGTACTTC
CATQGGYEQYF
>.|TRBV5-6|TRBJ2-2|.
TGTGCCAGCAGCCGGGGCGGTCTGGGGAACACCGGGGAGCTGTTTTTT
CASSRGGLGNTGELFF
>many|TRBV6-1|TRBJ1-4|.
TGTGCCAGCAGGTCTGACCGGGACGAAAGTGAAAAACTGTTTTTT
CASRSDRDESEKLFF
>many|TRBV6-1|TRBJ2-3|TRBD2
TGTGCCAGCAGTGAAGCCCGGACTAGCGGGACGACAGATACGCAGTATTTT
CASSEARTSGTTDTQYF
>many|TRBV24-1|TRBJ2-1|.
TGTGCCACCAGTGGGATTCGGGCGAGCTCCTACAATGAGCAGTTCTTC
CATSGIRASSYNEQFF
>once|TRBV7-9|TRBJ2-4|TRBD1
TGTGCCAGCAGCCGGGACAGGGACACCAAAAACATTCAGTACTTC
CASSRDRDTKNIQYF
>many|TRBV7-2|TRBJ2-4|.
TGTGCCAGCAGCATCAGGGATATTCAGTACTTC
CASSIRDIQYF
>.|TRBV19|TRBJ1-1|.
TGTGCCAGTAGTTCCTCGGACAGAGGACTGACTGAAGCTTTCTTT
CASSSSDRGLTEAFF
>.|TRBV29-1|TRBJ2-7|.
TGCAGCGTTGAATTGGGGGCGCGAGGGGGAGGGACCTACGAGCAGTACTTC
CSVELGARGGGTYEQYF
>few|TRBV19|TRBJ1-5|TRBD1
TGTGCCAGTAGTATTGACAGGGGCGATCAGCCCCAGCATTTT
CASSIDRGDQPQHF
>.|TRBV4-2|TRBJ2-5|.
TGTGCCAGCAGCCAAGGGGAGCGGGACCAAGAGACCCAGTACTTC
CASSQGERDQETQYF
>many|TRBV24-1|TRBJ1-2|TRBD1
TGTGCCACCAGTGATACGACAGGGGACTATGGCTACACCTTC
CATSDTTGDYGYTF
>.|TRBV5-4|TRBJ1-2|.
TGTGCCAGCGGCAGCGGCACTAACTATGGCTCCACCTTC
CASGSGTNYGSTF
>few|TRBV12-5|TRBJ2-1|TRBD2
TGTGCTAGTGGCCCGAGCGGGAGTTTCACGAATGAGCAGTTCTTC
CASGPSGSFTNEQFF
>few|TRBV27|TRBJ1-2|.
TGTGCCAGCTCCTATTCCCCCCCGGACGGCCCTACCTATGGCTACACCTTC
CASSYSPPDGPTYGYTF
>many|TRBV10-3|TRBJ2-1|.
TGTGCCATCAGTGGCCACGAGACTCCCTACAATGAGCAGTTCTTC
CAISGHETPYNEQFF
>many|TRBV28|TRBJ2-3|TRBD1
TGTGCCAGCAGTTTTATGGACAGGGGGCTGACGCAGTATTTT
CASSFMDRGLTQYF
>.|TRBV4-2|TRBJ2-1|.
TGTGCCGGCAGCCAAGATATAAAGGCTCTTGAGCAGTTCTTC
CAGSQDIKALEQFF
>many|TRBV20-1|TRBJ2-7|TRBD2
TGCAGTGCGCGTCTAGCGGGAGGTTCCTACGAGCAGTACTTC
CSARLAGGSYEQYF
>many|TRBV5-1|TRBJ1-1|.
TGCGCCAGCAGCTTTGACGGGGAAAACACTGAAGCTTTCTTT
CASSFDGENTEAFF
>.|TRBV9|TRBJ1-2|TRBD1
TGTGCCAGCAGCGTCCAGGGGGCGATCACCTTC
CASSVQGAITF
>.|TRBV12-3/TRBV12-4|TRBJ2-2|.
TGTGCCAGCATCTTGGCCGGGGAGCTGTTTTTT
CASILAGELFF
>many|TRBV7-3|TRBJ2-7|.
TGTGCCAGCAGCTTAAATTGGGGGAACGAGCAGTACTTC
CASSLNWGNEQYF
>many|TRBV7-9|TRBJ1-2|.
TGCGCCAGCAGCTTGGGAAGCTATGGCTACACCTTC
CASSLGSYGYTF
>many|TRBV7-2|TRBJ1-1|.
TGTGCCAGCAGCTTTCATGAGGGCACTGAAGCTTTCTTT
CASSFHEGTEAFF
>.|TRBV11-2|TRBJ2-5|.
TGTGCCAGCAGCTTAGGGACGTACCAAGAGACCCAGTACTTC
CASSLGTYQETQYF
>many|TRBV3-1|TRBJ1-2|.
TGTGCCAGCAACTCCGATGGGGGCCGAGGAGGCTACACCTTC
CASNSDGGRGGYTF
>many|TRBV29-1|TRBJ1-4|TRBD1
TGCAGCGTGGGACAGCCTAATGAAAAACTGTTTTTT
CSVGQPNEKLFF
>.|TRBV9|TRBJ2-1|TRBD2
TGTGCCAGCAGCGTAGACCCCCGGACTAGCGGGAATTTAAGGGGCAATGAGCAGTTCTTC
CASSVDPRTSGNLRGNEQFF
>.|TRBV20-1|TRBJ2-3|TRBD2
TGCAGTGCTAGACCGGGACTAGCGGGATATACAGATACGCAGTATTTT
CSARPGLAGYTDTQYF
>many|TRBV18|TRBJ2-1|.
TGTGCCAGCTCACCACAGCCCTCCTACAATGAGCAGTTCTTC
CASSPQPSYNEQFF
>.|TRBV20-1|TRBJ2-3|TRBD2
TGCAGTGCTTTAGCGGGAGGGCGACGGGGGGGGCAGTATTTT
CSALAGGRRGGQYF
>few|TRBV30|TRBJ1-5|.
TGTGCCTGGAGTGTCGGGAATATTTATACTATTCCCCAGCATTTT
CAWSVGNIYTIPQHF
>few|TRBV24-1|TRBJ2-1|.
TGTGCCACCAGCCCCCCTAGGGGGGACCTCAATGAGCAGTTCTTC
CATSPPRGDLNEQFF
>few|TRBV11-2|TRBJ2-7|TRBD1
TGTGCCAGCAGCTTAGGGACAGGGGGCCCCTCCTACGAGCAGTACTTC
CASSLGTGGPSYEQYF
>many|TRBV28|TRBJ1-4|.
TGTGCCAGCAGTGACGAAAAACTGTTTTTT
CASSDEKLFF
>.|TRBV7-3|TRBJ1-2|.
TGTGCCAGCAGCTTAATGCCCCAAGGGGGCTACACCTTC
CASSLMPQGGYTF
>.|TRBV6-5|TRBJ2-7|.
TGTGCCAGCAGTTACGGCACAGGGACCGCACAATGGGGGAGTAGGTTTAAGCAGTACTTC
CASSYGTGTAQWGSRFKQYF
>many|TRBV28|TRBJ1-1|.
TGTGCCAGCAGTTGGGAGGCTGAAGCTTTCTTT
CASSWEAEAFF
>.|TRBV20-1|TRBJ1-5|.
TGCAGTGCTAGAGATGGGGGGGGGGTCGCCGTCGATGAGCCCCAGCATTTT
CSARDGGGVAVDEPQHF
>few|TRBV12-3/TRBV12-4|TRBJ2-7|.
TGTGCCAGCAGCCCATCCTCGGGACAAGGGGACTACGAGCAGTACTTC
CASSPSSGQGDYEQYF
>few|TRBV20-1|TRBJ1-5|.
TGCAGTGTTGGGGAATCGTGGAATCAGCCCCAGCATTTT
CSVGESWNQPQHF
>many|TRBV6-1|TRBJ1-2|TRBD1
TGTGCCAGCAGTATAACCTACAGGGGCGGCGCAGGCTACACCTTC
CASSITYRGGAGYTF
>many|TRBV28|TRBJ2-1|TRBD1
TGTGCCAGCAGGTCCCGCTGGGACAGGGGCTACAATGAGCAGTTCTTC
CASRSRWDRGYNEQFF
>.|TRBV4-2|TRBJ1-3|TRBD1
TGTGCCAGCAGCCCTACAGGACAGGCTGGAAACACCATATATTTT
CASSPTGQAGNTIYF